The sequence of this TCR beta chain was determined in a study of T cells after yellow fever vaccination. Study results and limitations: Primary-vaccination clones mostly resurfaced post-booster (just under 98% CD4, under 90% CD8). In FACS-sorted repertoires, abundant clonotypes from the bulk population could appear as contaminants. Overall, a small share of clonotypes was seen in both CD4 and CD8 compartments.

As TCR cDNA was made by 5'RACE template switching, a universal primer site and UMIs were added. From the 5' RACE reads, TCRdb called clonotypes with MiXCR, one entry per CDR3 protein. The sample lists around 590,000 distinct CDR3 sequences, approximately 13% occurring once. This clonotype showed up many times. The antigen is undetermined. Sequencing was performed on PBMCs, taken on the day of the yellow fever booster vaccination. This receptor was identified in a man aged 25-45 years who received the YFV17D yellow fever vaccine.

This CDR3 reads CASGSGANGELFF. The CDR3 coding sequence is TGTGCTAGTGGTTCCGGGGCGAACGGGGAGCTGTTTTTT. The chain couples TRBV12-5 to TRBJ2-2, with D perhaps given as TRBD1 or TRBD2 (5 bases each). CDR3 length equals 13 residues. Germline CDR1 reads LGHNT; CDR2 reads FRNRAP. The V gene lost 4 bases and the J gene lost 7 bases, with 10 bases spanning the gap.